This T cell receptor (beta chain) was captured by sequencing in a study of T cell changes during pregnancy in multiple sclerosis. Using immunoSEQ multiplex PCR, the repertoire was profiled, and TCRdb retains in-frame clones only, with some absent. The data show around 35,000 clones, with approximately 90% seen just once and approximately 12% held by the top ten. The germline gives CDR1 SGHTA, CDR2 FQGTGA. The V gene end was trimmed by 5 bases and the J gene end by 0 bases; junction bases not matched to a gene: 7. The CDR3 loop spans 16 amino acids. This clone has only one observation. The genes are TRBV7-3 and TRBJ2-3; TRBD2 agrees at 8 bases. Sequences were derived from CD8+ T cells from peripheral blood mononuclear cells, sampled in the first trimester of pregnancy. This sequence originates from a female donor with multiple sclerosis, enrolled in a pregnancy study. The CDR3 sequence is CASSPIPSGSTDTQYF. CDR3 bases: TGTGCCAGCAGCCCAATCCCTAGCGGGAGCACAGATACGCAGTATTTT.